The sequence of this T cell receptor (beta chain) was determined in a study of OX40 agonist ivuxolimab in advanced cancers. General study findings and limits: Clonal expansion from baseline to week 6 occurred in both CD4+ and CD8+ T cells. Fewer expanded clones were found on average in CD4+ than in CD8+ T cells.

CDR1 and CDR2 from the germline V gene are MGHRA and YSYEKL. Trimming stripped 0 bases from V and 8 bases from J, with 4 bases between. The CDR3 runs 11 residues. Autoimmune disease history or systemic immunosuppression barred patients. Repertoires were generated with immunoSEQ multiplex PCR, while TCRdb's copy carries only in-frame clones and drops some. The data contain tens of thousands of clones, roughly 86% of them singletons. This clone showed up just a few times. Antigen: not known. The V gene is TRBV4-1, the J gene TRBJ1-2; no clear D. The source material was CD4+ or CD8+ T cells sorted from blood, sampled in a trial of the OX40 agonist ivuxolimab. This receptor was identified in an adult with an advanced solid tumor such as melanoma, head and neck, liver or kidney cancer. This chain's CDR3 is CASSQDVGYTF. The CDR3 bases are TGCGCCAGCAGCCAAGATGTCGGCTACACCTTC.